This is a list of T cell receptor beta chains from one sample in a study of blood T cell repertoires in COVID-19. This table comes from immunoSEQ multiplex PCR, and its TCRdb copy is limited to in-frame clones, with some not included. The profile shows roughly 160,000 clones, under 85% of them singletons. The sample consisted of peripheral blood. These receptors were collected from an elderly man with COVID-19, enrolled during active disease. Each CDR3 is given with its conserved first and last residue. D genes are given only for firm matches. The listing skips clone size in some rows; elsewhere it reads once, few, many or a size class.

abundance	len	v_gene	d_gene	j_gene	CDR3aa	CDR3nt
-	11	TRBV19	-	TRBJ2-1	CATASGDEQFF	TGTGCCACCGCGAGCGGTGATGAGCAGTTCTTC
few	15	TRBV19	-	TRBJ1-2	CASTSRGLSNYGYTF	TGTGCCAGTACCTCTAGGGGGTTGTCAAACTATGGCTACACCTTC
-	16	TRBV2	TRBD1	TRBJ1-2	CASSVRDRELTRGYTF	TGTGCCAGCAGTGTCCGGGACAGGGAATTAACGAGGGGCTACACCTTC
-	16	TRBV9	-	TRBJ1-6	CASSQTGSSYNSPLHF	TGTGCCAGCAGCCAAACAGGGAGCTCCTATAATTCACCCCTCCACTTT
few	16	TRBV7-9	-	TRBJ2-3	CASSLGRGAEWDTQYF	TGTGCCAGCAGCTTAGGACGGGGGGCTGAGTGGGATACGCAGTATTTT
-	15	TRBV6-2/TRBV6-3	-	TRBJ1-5	CASSYSIRLGQPQHF	TGTGCCAGCAGTTACAGTATCAGGTTAGGACAGCCCCAGCATTTT
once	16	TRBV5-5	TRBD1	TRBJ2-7	CASSLARHLDRAEQYF	TGTGCCAGCAGCTTGGCCCGACATCTGGACAGGGCCGAGCAGTACTTC
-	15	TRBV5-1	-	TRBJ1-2	CASSLEVGAISGYTF	TGCGCCAGCAGCTTGGAGGTGGGGGCGATCAGTGGCTACACCTTC
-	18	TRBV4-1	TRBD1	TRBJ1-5	CASSQYGGQGVSNQPQHF	TGCGCCAGCAGCCAATATGGGGGACAGGGGGTTAGCAATCAGCCCCAGCATTTT
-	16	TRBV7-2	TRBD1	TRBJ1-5	CASSPQGGIGNQPQHF	TGTGCCAGCAGCCCCCAGGGGGGTATAGGCAATCAGCCCCAGCATTTT
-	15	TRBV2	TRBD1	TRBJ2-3	CASSGGGAGTDTQYF	TGTGCCAGCAGTGGAGGGGGCGCTGGGACAGATACGCAGTATTTT
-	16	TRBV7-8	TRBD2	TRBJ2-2	CASSSGRAFYTGELFF	TGTGCCAGCAGCTCTGGGAGGGCCTTCTACACCGGGGAGCTGTTTTTT
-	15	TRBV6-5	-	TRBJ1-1	CASSYRIQGNTEAFF	TGTGCCAGCAGTTACCGCATACAGGGGAACACTGAAGCTTTCTTT
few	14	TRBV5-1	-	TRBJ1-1	CASSLSGMNTEAFF	TGCGCCAGCAGCTTATCGGGAATGAACACTGAAGCTTTCTTT
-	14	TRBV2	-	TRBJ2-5	CASNGGWVQETQYF	TGTGCCAGCAACGGAGGGTGGGTTCAAGAGACCCAGTACTTC
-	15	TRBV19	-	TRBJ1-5	CASSRGTYSNQPQHF	TGTGCCAGCTCTCGGGGGACTTATAGCAATCAGCCCCAGCATTTT
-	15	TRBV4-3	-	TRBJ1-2	CASSQVGSTGYGYTF	TGCGCCAGCAGCCAAGTCGGGTCCACAGGCTATGGCTACACCTTC
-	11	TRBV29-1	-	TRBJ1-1	CSVAGVGEAFF	TGCAGCGTTGCCGGGGTTGGTGAAGCTTTCTTT
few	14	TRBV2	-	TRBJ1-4	CASSDRAANEKLFF	TGTGCCAGCAGTGACAGGGCGGCTAATGAAAAACTGTTTTTT
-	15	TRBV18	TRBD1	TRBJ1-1	CASSPRGGTGAEAFF	TGTGCCAGCTCACCCCGAGGGGGGACAGGGGCTGAAGCTTTCTTT
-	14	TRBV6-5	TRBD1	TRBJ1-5	CASSITGGDQPQHF	TGTGCCAGCAGCATTACAGGGGGCGATCAGCCCCAGCATTTT
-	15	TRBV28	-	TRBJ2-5	CASQSWGRAQETQYF	TGTGCCAGCCAGTCTTGGGGCAGGGCTCAAGAGACCCAGTACTTC
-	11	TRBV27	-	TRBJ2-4	CASAGGDIQYF	TGTGCCAGCGCCGGCGGGGACATTCAGTACTTC
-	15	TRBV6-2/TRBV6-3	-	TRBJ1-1	CASSYPRGMNTEAFF	TGTGCCAGCAGTTACCCCAGGGGCATGAACACTGAAGCTTTCTTT
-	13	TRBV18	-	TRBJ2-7	CASSPRQTYEQYF	TGTGCCAGCTCACCGAGGCAAACCTACGAGCAGTACTTC
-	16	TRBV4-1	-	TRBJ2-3	CASSQGLGAGTDTQYF	TGCGCCAGCAGCCAAGGGCTGGGGGCCGGCACAGATACGCAGTATTTT
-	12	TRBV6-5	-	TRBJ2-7	CASSYSTGEQYF	TGTGCCAGCAGTTACTCGACGGGGGAGCAGTACTTC
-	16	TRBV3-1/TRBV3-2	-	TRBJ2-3	CASSHAGLRGTDTQYF	TGTGCCAGCAGCCATGCGGGACTCCGGGGGACAGATACGCAGTATTTT
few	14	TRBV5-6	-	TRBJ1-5	CASSLFGRVGPQHF	TGTGCCAGCAGCTTGTTTGGGCGGGTTGGGCCCCAGCATTTT
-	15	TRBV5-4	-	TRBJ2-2	CASRPGTSGTGELFF	TGTGCCAGCAGACCCGGGACAAGCGGAACCGGGGAGCTGTTTTTT
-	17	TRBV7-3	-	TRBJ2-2	CASSLNPPNSNTGELFF	TGTGCCAGCAGCTTAAATCCTCCGAACAGTAACACCGGGGAGCTGTTTTTT
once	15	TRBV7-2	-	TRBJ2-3	CASSLAIQFTDTQYF	TGTGCCAGCAGCCTAGCCATCCAGTTCACAGATACGCAGTATTTT
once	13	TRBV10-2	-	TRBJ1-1	CASSSQGNTEAFF	TGCGCCAGCAGTTCACAGGGGAACACTGAAGCTTTCTTT
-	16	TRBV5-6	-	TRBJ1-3	CASSVQAGKTGNTIYF	TGTGCCAGCAGCGTACAGGCTGGGAAAACTGGAAACACCATATATTTT
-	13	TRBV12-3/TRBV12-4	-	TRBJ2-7	CASSSLGPYEQYF	TGTGCCAGCAGTTCGCTTGGCCCCTACGAGCAGTACTTC
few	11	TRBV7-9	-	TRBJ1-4	CASSSSEKLFF	TGTGCCAGCAGCTCGAGTGAAAAACTGTTTTTT
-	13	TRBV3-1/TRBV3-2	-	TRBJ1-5	CASSPTGFQPQHF	TGTGCCAGCAGCCCCACAGGGTTTCAGCCCCAGCATTTT
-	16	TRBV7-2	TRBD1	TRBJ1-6	CASSLAGTGYNSPLHF	TGTGCCAGCAGCTTAGCCGGGACAGGCTACAATTCACCCCTCCACTTT
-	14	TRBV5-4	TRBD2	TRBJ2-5	CASSSASGQETQYF	TGTGCCAGCAGCTCCGCTAGCGGGCAAGAGACCCAGTACTTC
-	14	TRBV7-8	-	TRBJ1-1	CASSLDRRNTEAFF	TGTGCCAGCAGCTTAGACCGGAGGAACACTGAAGCTTTCTTT
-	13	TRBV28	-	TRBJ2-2	CALGGRSTGELFF	TGTGCCCTGGGGGGGCGCAGCACCGGGGAGCTGTTTTTT
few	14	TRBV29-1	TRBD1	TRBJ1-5	CSVWDRGSNQPQHF	TGCAGCGTTTGGGACAGGGGCAGCAATCAGCCCCAGCATTTT
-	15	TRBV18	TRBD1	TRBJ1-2	CASSSGTGGNYGYTF	TGTGCCAGCTCATCCGGGACAGGGGGCAACTATGGCTACACCTTC
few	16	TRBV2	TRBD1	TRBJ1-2	CASRGRTGGIYVGYTF	TGTGCCAGCAGGGGGAGGACAGGGGGGATTTATGTTGGCTACACCTTC
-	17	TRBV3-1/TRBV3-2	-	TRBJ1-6	CASRAGFKSSYNSPLHF	TGTGCCAGCAGAGCAGGGTTTAAGAGCTCCTATAATTCACCCCTCCACTTT
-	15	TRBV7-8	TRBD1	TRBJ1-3	CASRPTGSSGNTIYF	TGTGCCAGCAGGCCGACAGGGAGCTCTGGAAACACCATATATTTT
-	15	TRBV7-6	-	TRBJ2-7	CASSPRGGTRYEQYF	TGTGCCAGCAGCCCGCGAGGAGGGACCAGATACGAGCAGTACTTC
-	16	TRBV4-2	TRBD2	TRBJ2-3	CASSPLGGGSTDTQYF	TGTGCCAGCAGCCCCCTTGGCGGGGGGAGCACAGATACGCAGTATTTT
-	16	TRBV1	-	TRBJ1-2	CTSSQGRGLGGYGYTF	TGCACCAGCAGCCAAGGAAGGGGACTTGGCGGCTATGGCTACACCTTC